These T cell receptor beta chains were read from a single sample in a study of control samples from healthy donors and cancer patients. This table comes from immunoSEQ multiplex PCR, and its TCRdb copy is limited to in-frame clones, with some not included. The sample includes about 100,000 clones, about nine tenths of them seen just once. Input material: blood. The receptors stem from a human donor in good health. The donor label of this sample is uncertain. The CDR3 runs from the conserved cysteine through the conserved F or W. D genes are given only for firm matches. The size entry is marked missing in some rows and otherwise reads once, few, many or a size class.

V	size	J	D	CDR3	DNA
TRBV6-2/TRBV6-3	NA	TRBJ1-5	TRBD1	CASSQLTTGGNQPQHF	TGTGCCAGCAGCCAACTGACAACAGGGGGCAATCAGCCCCAGCATTTT
TRBV19	NA	TRBJ1-5	NA	CASSPLQGSNQPQHF	TGTGCCAGTAGCCCGTTACAGGGTTCGAATCAGCCCCAGCATTTT
TRBV7-9	NA	TRBJ2-2	NA	CASSQGQHLNTGELFF	TGTGCCAGCAGCCAAGGGCAGCACCTAAACACCGGGGAGCTGTTTTTT
TRBV7-3	NA	TRBJ1-1	NA	CASSLGRKNTEAFF	TGTGCCAGCAGCTTGGGCAGAAAGAACACTGAAGCTTTCTTT
TRBV4-1	once	TRBJ1-2	NA	CASSQDQRDNYGYTF	TGCGCCAGCAGCCAAGATCAGCGGGATAACTATGGCTACACCTTC
TRBV28	NA	TRBJ2-1	NA	CASNTGKGNEQFF	TGTGCCAGCAACACAGGGAAAGGCAATGAGCAGTTCTTC
TRBV19	NA	TRBJ2-3	TRBD1	CASSMARGLGDTQYF	TGTGCCAGTAGTATGGCCAGGGGGCTGGGAGATACGCAGTATTTT
TRBV10-3	NA	TRBJ2-7	TRBD2	CAISGEFGLAYSYEQYF	TGTGCCATCAGTGGCGAATTCGGACTAGCGTACTCCTACGAGCAGTACTTC
TRBV4-2	few	TRBJ2-7	TRBD2	CASSLTGGGAEYEQYF	TGTGCCAGCAGCCTAACGGGCGGGGGGGCCGAGTACGAGCAGTACTTC
TRBV19	NA	TRBJ1-4	NA	CASNTRVANEKLFF	TGTGCCAGTAACACCAGGGTAGCTAATGAAAAACTGTTTTTT